Each of the 18 T cell receptor beta chains below was sequenced from the same sample in a study of CD8 T cells in ankylosing spondylitis. Findings and limits, study-wide: The study identified a TCR beta motif of roughly eight highly homologous variants that appeared characteristic of ankylosing spondylitis blood.

Their antigens are not known. Each CDR3 protein gets one entry after TCRdb re-called the 5' RACE reads with MiXCR. The sample shows 450,000 to 550,000 distinct CDR3 sequences, approximately 5% of them seen only once. Sequences were obtained from blood, either unsorted or a sorted T cell fraction (not recorded which). The source of these receptors is a male donor with ankylosing spondylitis.

This clonotype was seen many times. V usage is TRBV7-8 and J usage is TRBJ2-1; 7 positions match TRBD2. The germline V gene has CDR1 SGHVS and CDR2 FQNEAQ. The length of the CDR3 is 15 residues. The ends lost 1 base at V and 7 bases at J; junction bases unmatched: 7. CDR3 in amino acids: CASSLVGGPSNEQFF. CDR3 coding DNA: TGTGCCAGCAGCTTAGTGGGAGGGCCGAGTAATGAGCAGTTCTTC.

This clonotype was seen at least ten times. The chain couples TRBV11-2 to TRBJ2-3; 8 bases match TRBD2. Germline V gene lookup returns CDR1 SGHAT and CDR2 FQNNGV. Trimming at V came to 1 base and at J to 0 bases, leaving 6 bases not matched to a gene. This CDR3 region has 17 residues. CDR3 sequence reads: CASSLGLAGSSTDTQYF. Here the CDR3 DNA reads TGTGCCAGCAGCTTAGGGCTAGCGGGCTCTAGCACAGATACGCAGTATTTT.

The chain links TRBV2 to TRBJ2-3, with 8 bases lining up with TRBD2. Germline V gene data show CDR1 as SNHLY and CDR2 as FYNNEI. The CDR3 spans 19 residues. CDR3 in amino acids: CTCCPGGLAGLYSTDTQYF. The CDR3 nucleotides read TGTACCTGCTGCCCAGGTGGGCTAGCGGGTTTGTATAGCACAGATACGCAGTATTTT.

This clonotype has ten or more counts. The V and J genes are TRBV9 and TRBJ2-7; 14 bases line up with TRBD2. This CDR3 region has 15 residues. Germline V gene sequence: CDR1 SGDLS, CDR2 YYNGEE. Unmatched junction bases numbered 1, after V lost 3 bases and J lost 2 bases. Here the CDR3 DNA reads TGTGCCAGCAGCGAGGGACTAGCGGGAGCCTACGAGCAGTACTTC. Translating it yields CASSEGLAGAYEQYF.

This clonotype was detected a few times. The CDR3 protein is CASSRDRGLRPQHF. The CDR3 nucleotides read TGCGCCAGCAGCCGGGACAGGGGGCTTCGGCCCCAGCATTTT. The chain recombines TRBV4-3 with TRBJ1-5; 12 bases are shared with TRBD1. The CDR3 has 14 residues. The germline gives CDR1 LGHNA, CDR2 YSLEER. V trimming: 4 bases; J trimming: 9 bases; junction bases outside the gene matches: 4.

The table lists this clonotype with many counts. V gene TRBV29-1 combines with J gene TRBJ1-1; D is unclear. Trimming cost V 7 bases and J 6 bases, with 15 bases left between them. This CDR3 comprises 12 residues. CDR1 SQVTM and CDR2 ANQGSEA come from the germline V gene. The chain's CDR3 is CSGTHGAPEAFF. The CDR3 region has the DNA TGCAGCGGCACCCATGGAGCCCCTGAAGCTTTCTTT.

This clonotype was recorded many times. The genes are TRBV7-8 and TRBJ2-4, with D possibly TRBD2 on 5 matching bases. The V gene lost 10 bases and the J gene lost 1 base, with 14 bases spanning the gap. This CDR3 region has 14 residues. Germline V CDR1 and CDR2: SGHVS, FQNEAQ. The DNA for the CDR3 is TGTGCCACCGTAGCGAGGAGGGCCAAAAACATTCAGTACTTC. This gives the protein CATVARRAKNIQYF.

This clonotype was picked up many times. V is TRBV15 and J is TRBJ2-5; TRBD2 matches at 12 bases. This CDR3 has 15 amino acids. The germline V gene has CDR1 LNHNV and CDR2 YYDKDF (reference sequence). The junction had 1 base not matched to a gene; V was cut back by 2 bases and J by 3 bases. The CDR3 bases are TGTGCCACCAGCAGACGGACTAGCGGGGAAGAGACCCAGTACTTC. This codes for CATSRRTSGEETQYF.

At least ten counts were recorded for this clonotype. The chain is built from TRBV20-1 and TRBJ1-2; the D is unclear. From germline, CDR1 is DFQATT and CDR2 SNEGSKA (reference sequence). V was clipped by 3 bases and J by 8 bases, with 7 bases between them. This CDR3 region has 10 residues. The CDR3 region has the DNA TGCAGTGCTAGTCCTATAGGCTACACCTTC. Its translation is CSASPIGYTF.

This clonotype occurred many times. J is TRBJ2-7 and V is TRBV27; 9 bases align to TRBD2. CDR1 is MNHEY and CDR2 is SMNVEV in the germline V gene (reference sequence). V shed 4 bases, J shed 0 bases, and the junction held 4 bases outside the gene matches. This CDR3 contains 15 residues. The CDR3 nucleotides are TGTGCCAGCAGTTCGGGAGCGGGGGGCTCCTACGAGCAGTACTTC. This encodes CASSSGAGGSYEQYF.

This clonotype was observed a handful of times. This chain connects TRBV12-3 or TRBV12-4 to TRBJ2-3, with D possibly matching TRBD2 (5 bases). V shed 5 bases and J shed 0 bases, with 18 bases lying between them. The length of the CDR3 is 17 residues. In DNA form, the CDR3 reads TGTGCCAGCAGTCACACCTCACTAGGCCCTAGCACAGATACGCAGTATTTT. Its protein product is CASSHTSLGPSTDTQYF.

This clonotype was detected ten times or more. The rearrangement links TRBV15 to TRBJ2-2; D perhaps matches TRBD2 (6 bases). Germline CDR1 reads LNHNV; CDR2 reads YYDKDF (reference sequence). The CDR3 runs 16 residues. Trimming cost V 0 bases and J 5 bases, with 13 bases left between them. Here the CDR3 reads CATSRDLRLATGELFF. The CDR3 region has the DNA TGTGCCACCAGCAGAGATTTGAGGCTAGCGACCGGGGAGCTGTTTTTT.

A note on this clonotype: A single base separates this from a much larger clone, so it may be a read error. V is TRBV24-1 and J is TRBJ2-2; 8 nucleotides agree with TRBD2. Per germline, CDR1 KGHDR and CDR2 SFDVKD. The CDR3 sequence is 15 residues long. CDR3 protein: CTTSDLSASGGELFF. The CDR3 nucleotides are TGTACCACCAGTGATCTCTCGGCTAGCGGGGGGGAGCTGTTTTTT.

This sequence joins TRBV6-5 and TRBJ1-5, with D possibly being TRBD1 (5 bases). V was clipped by 2 bases and J by 7 bases, with 9 bases between them. Germline V gene data show CDR1 as MNHEY and CDR2 as SVGAGI. The CDR3 has 13 amino acids. The CDR3 DNA sequence: TGTGCCAGCAGTTACACCTCAGGGCAGCCCCAGCATTTT. This codes for CASSYTSGQPQHF.

Many counts were recorded for this clonotype. This sequence joins TRBV12-3 or TRBV12-4 and TRBJ2-7; D is perhaps TRBD1 (6 bases). With 4 bases removed from V and 4 bases from J, the gap between germline ends came to 11 bases. This CDR3 is built from 13 residues. CDR3 nucleotides: TGTGCCAGCAGTTCATCCGGGACATACGAGCAGTACTTC. It translates to CASSSSGTYEQYF.

CDR3 amino acids: CASSLVQAGAYEQYF. The CDR3 nucleotides are TGTGCCAGCAGCTTAGTACAAGCGGGTGCCTACGAGCAGTACTTC. The J gene is TRBJ2-7, the V gene TRBV13; the D gene is possibly TRBD2 (6 bases). V was clipped by 1 base and J by 2 bases, with 12 bases between them. The CDR3 spans 15 residues. Germline loops: CDR1 PRHDT, CDR2 FYEKMQ (reference sequence).

The rearrangement links TRBV2 to TRBJ2-6; D is unresolved. Germline V gene data show CDR1 as SNHLY and CDR2 as FYNNEI. The CDR3 extends over 14 amino acids. V lost 8 bases and J 2 bases, leaving 10 bases between the germline ends. CDR3 nucleotides: TGTGCCAGCCTTGTAGAAACTGGGGCCAACGTCCTGACTTTC. Amino acids: CASLVETGANVLTF.

This clonotype has at least ten counts. The rearrangement joins TRBV4-3 to TRBJ2-1; 13 nucleotides agree with TRBD2. CDR3 length equals 20 residues. Germline lookup yields CDR1 LGHNA and CDR2 YSLEER. The junction had 8 bases not matched to a gene; V was cut back by 0 bases and J by 0 bases. This chain's CDR3 is CASSQDSRLAGGSSYNEQFF. CDR3 DNA sequence: TGCGCCAGCAGCCAAGATTCGAGACTAGCGGGAGGAAGCTCCTACAATGAGCAGTTCTTC.